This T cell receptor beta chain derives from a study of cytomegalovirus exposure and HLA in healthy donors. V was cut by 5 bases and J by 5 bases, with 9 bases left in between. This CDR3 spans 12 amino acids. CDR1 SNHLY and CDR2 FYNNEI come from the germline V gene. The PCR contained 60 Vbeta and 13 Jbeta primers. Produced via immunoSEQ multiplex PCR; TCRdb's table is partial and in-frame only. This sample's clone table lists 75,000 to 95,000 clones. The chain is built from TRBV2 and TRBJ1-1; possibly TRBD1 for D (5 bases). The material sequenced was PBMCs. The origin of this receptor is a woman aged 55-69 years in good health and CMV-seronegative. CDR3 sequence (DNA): TGTGCCAGCAGTAAAGGGACTACTGAAGCTTTCTTT. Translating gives CASSKGTTEAFF. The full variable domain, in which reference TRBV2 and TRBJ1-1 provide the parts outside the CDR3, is EPEVTQTPSHQVTQMGQEVILRCVPISNHLYFYWYRQILGQKVEFLVSFYNNEISEKSEIFDDQFSVERPDGSNFTLKIRSTKLEDSAMYFCASSKGTTEAFFGQGTRLTVV.